Listed here are 8 T cell receptor beta chains from one sample, sequenced in a study of blood T cells in healthy people across ages. Using a J-beta primer mix together with a sample-barcoded 5' primer, a second PCR was run for roughly 6 to 11 cycles. TCRdb re-analysed the 5' RACE reads in MiXCR, keeping a single row per CDR3 protein. Of hundreds of thousands of distinct CDR3 sequences in the sample, about 52% are singletons; the top ten hold 30% to 40%. Sequencing was done on a sample of blood. These receptors all come from a woman between 55 and 75 years old in good health.

Comments on this clonotype: A read error may produce the germline difference seen at one junction end. This chain joins TRBV6-1 and TRBJ2-7, with 13 nucleotides matching TRBD2. This CDR3 has 16 amino acids. Looked up from germline, CDR1 is MNHNS and CDR2 is SASEGT. CDR3 in amino acids: CAISGTSGTSSYEQYF. The CDR3 bases are TGTGCCATCAGTGGGACTAGCGGGACTAGCTCCTACGAGCAGTACTTC.

In its sample, this clonotype was seen a few times. This chain uses TRBV7-2 with TRBJ2-5; D may be TRBD2 (6 bases). The J call could be wrong; TRBJ2-7 is a better fit for the DNA end. This CDR3 is 13 amino acids long. Germline V gene sequence: CDR1 SGHTA, CDR2 FQGNSA. For the CDR3, the DNA is TGTGCCAGCAGCTTGCGGGGTTTGCGCGAGCAGTACTTC. Amino acid sequence: CASSLRGLREQYF.

In its sample, this clonotype was seen a few times. The V and J genes are TRBV5-4 and TRBJ2-6; D is unclear. The CDR3 covers 15 residues. V shed 6 bases and J shed 0 bases, with 10 bases lying between them. Per germline, CDR1 SGHNT and CDR2 YYREEE (reference sequence). The CDR3 loop reads CASNLRSSGANVLTF. In DNA, the CDR3 is TGTGCCAGCAACCTAAGGTCCTCTGGGGCCAACGTCCTGACTTTC.

Many counts were recorded for this clonotype. The rearrangement uses TRBV6-2 or TRBV6-3 and TRBJ1-2; weak D call: TRBD1 (5 bases). The CDR3 loop spans 15 amino acids. Germline lookup yields CDR1 MNHEY and CDR2 SVGEGT. Trimming shortened V by 1 base and J by 5 bases, and 14 bases separated the two germline ends. The CDR3 reads CASSYLTASPYGYTF. CDR3 DNA: TGTGCCAGCAGTTACTTGACAGCGAGTCCATATGGCTACACCTTC.

This clonotype was recorded a few times. The rearrangement links TRBV4-3 to TRBJ2-3, with 8 bases that match TRBD2. Unmatched junction bases numbered 5, after V lost 4 bases and J lost 2 bases. The CDR3 totals 15 residues. Germline assignment: CDR1 LGHNA and CDR2 YSLEER. DNA of the CDR3: TGCGCCAGCAGCCCGAGCGGGAGACCCACAGATACGCAGTATTTT. Its protein product is CASSPSGRPTDTQYF.

The rearrangement uses TRBV20-1 and TRBJ2-5, with 10 bases matching TRBD2. Germline trimming cut 6 bases from V and 11 bases from J; bases unmatched to any gene: 9. Germline CDR1 DFQATT, CDR2 SNEGSKA (reference sequence). There are 12 residues in the CDR3. The CDR3 region is CSAASGSGEQYF. CDR3 in DNA: TGCAGTGCCGCTAGCGGGAGCGGTGAGCAGTACTTC.

V and J are TRBV7-8 and TRBJ2-7; 8 nucleotides align to TRBD2. Germline V gene data show CDR1 as SGHVS and CDR2 as FQNEAQ. V shed 5 bases, J shed 2 bases, and the junction held 8 bases outside the gene matches. The CDR3 consists of 15 residues. The CDR3 spells CASSIRSGRTYEQYF. The CDR3 coding sequence is TGTGCCAGCAGCATACGGAGCGGGAGAACCTACGAGCAGTACTTC.

The chain is built from TRBV6-2 or TRBV6-3 and TRBJ2-1; 9 bases match TRBD2. The J call may be in error: the DNA end matches TRBJ2-7 better. Germline V CDR1 and CDR2: MNHEY, SVGEGT. This CDR3 region has 16 residues. The CDR3 reads CASSYSRTSGPLEQYF. The CDR3 nucleotides read TGTGCCAGCAGTTACTCAAGAACTAGCGGGCCCCTGGAGCAGTACTTC.